This T cell receptor (beta chain) is from a study of cytomegalovirus exposure and HLA in healthy donors. Study summary: The roughly 670 first-cohort repertoires and the approximately 130 validation repertoires shared the same platform, a later analysis reported.

Study-level results: Clusters of TCRs from the first cohort tended to co-occur in the roughly 120 validation repertoires (as a later analysis found).

Generated by immunoSEQ multiplex PCR, the TCRdb table keeps only in-frame clones and is missing some. The sample lists roughly 68,000 clones; around 89% were seen once. In the case of this clone: Its target is not known.

Germline CDR1 SGHVS, CDR2 FQNEAQ. Trimming stripped 7 bases from V and 1 base from J, with 16 bases between. The CDR3 has 15 amino acids. The TCR sequence derives from a woman aged 18-35 years in good health and CMV-seronegative. Sequencing was carried out using PBMCs. The chain recombines TRBV7-8 with TRBJ1-2, with D perhaps matching TRBD1 (6 bases). CDR3: CASTPRTDYNYGYTF. The DNA for the CDR3 is TGTGCCAGCACCCCTCGGACAGATTATAACTATGGCTACACCTTC. The variable domain in full, completed from reference TRBV7-8 and TRBJ1-2, reads GAGVSQSPRYKVAKRGQDVALRCDPISGHVSLFWYQQALGQGPEFLTYFQNEAQLDKSGLPSDRFFAERPEGSVSTLKIQRTQQEDSAVYLCASTPRTDYNYGYTFGSGTRLTVV.